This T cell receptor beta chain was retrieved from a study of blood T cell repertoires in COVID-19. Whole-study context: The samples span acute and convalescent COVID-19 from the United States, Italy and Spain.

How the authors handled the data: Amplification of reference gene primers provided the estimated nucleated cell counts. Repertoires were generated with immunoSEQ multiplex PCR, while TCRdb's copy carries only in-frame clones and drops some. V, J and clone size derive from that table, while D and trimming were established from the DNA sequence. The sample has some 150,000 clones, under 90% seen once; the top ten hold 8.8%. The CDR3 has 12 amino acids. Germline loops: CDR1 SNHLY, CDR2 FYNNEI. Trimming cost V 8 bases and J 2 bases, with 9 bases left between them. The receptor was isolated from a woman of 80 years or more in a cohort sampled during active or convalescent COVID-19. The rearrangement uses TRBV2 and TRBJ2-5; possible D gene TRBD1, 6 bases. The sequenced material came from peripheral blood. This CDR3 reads CASGTRQETQYF. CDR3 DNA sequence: TGTGCCAGCGGGACACGGCAAGAGACCCAGTACTTC.